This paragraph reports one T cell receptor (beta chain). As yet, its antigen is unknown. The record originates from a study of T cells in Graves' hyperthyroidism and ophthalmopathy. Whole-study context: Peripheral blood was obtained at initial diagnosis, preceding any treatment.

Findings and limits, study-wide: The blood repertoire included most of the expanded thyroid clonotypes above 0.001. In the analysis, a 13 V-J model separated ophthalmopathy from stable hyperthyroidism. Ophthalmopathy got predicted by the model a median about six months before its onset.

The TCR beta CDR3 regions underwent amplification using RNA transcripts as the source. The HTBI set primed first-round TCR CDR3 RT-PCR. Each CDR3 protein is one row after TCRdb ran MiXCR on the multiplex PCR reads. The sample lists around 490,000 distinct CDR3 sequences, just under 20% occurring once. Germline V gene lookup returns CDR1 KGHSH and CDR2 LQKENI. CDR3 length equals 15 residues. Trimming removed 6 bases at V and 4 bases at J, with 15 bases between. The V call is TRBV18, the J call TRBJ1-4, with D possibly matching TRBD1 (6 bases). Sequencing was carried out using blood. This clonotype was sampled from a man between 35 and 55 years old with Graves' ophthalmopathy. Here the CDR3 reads CASSSQGTFNEKLFF. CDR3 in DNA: TGTGCCAGCTCTTCACAGGGCACTTTTAATGAAAAACTGTTTTTT. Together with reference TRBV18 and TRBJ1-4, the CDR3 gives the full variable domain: NAGVMQNPRHLVRRRGQEARLRCSPMKGHSHVYWYRQLPEEGLKFMVYLQKENIIDESGMPKERFSAEFPKEGPSILRIQQVVRGDSAAYFCASSSQGTFNEKLFFGSGTQLSVL.